The entry below describes one T cell receptor (beta chain). Its target is unknown. J gave up 5 bases and V 4 bases, and 8 bases lay outside the gene matches. Germline V CDR1 and CDR2: LGHNT, FRNRAP. The CDR3 runs 16 residues. This specimen comes from a study of long-term antiretroviral therapy in people with HIV. Across the study: When the earliest samples were collected, ART was typically delayed until CD4 counts fell. Study outcomes and limitations: Following ART, diversity rose but still fell short of transplant donor controls. All time points showed a repertoire dominated by clones expanded before ART. Spans of CDR3 length were tighter for HIV repertoires than for controls.

The immunoSEQ assay was v3.0, run at survey level. Assay: immunoSEQ multiplex PCR; the TCRdb copy retains only in-frame clones and omits some. The sample shows under 45,000 clones, around 85% of them seen only once. This chain links TRBV12-5 with TRBJ2-3; 11 bases match TRBD1. This receptor was obtained from a woman aged 45-65 years with HIV. The input for sequencing was unsorted PBMCs, taken 3.1 years after starting antiretroviral therapy. The CDR3 here is CASGWGDRGIEDTQYF. For the CDR3, the DNA is TGTGCTAGTGGTTGGGGGGACAGGGGGATAGAAGATACGCAGTATTTT.